This T cell receptor (beta chain) emerged from a study of blood T cell repertoires in COVID-19. Looking at the study overall: Sources were T cells, B-cell-depleted T cells, or PBMCs; the material itself was cDNA or gDNA.

As originally analysed: Quantification of nucleated cells was approximated via reference gene primer amplification. The table came from immunoSEQ multiplex PCR; TCRdb's copy has only in-frame clones and leaves some out. The V and J calls and clone size were taken over from that table, and D and trimming were inferred from the DNA. The sample has 68,000 or so clones; 80% to 90% are singletons. V was pared by 7 bases and J by 0 bases, with 6 bases between. Germline loops: CDR1 MNHNY, CDR2 SVGAGI (reference sequence). The CDR3 loop spans 12 amino acids. This clonotype was sampled from a human donor in a cohort sampled during active COVID-19. What was sequenced was peripheral blood. This chain links TRBV6-6 with TRBJ1-1; D not resolved. For the CDR3, the DNA is TGTGCCAGCAATTTCGTGAACACTGAAGCTTTCTTT. This gives the protein CASNFVNTEAFF.